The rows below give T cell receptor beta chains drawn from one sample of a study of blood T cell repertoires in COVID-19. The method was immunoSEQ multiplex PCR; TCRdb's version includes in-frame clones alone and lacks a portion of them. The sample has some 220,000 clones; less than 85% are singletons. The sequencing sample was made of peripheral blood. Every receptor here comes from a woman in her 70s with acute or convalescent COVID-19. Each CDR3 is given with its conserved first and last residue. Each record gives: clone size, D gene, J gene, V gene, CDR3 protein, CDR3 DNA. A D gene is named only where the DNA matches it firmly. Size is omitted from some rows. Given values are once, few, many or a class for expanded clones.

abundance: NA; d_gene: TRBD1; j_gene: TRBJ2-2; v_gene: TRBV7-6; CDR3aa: CASSTRDSNPGELFF; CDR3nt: TGTGCCAGCAGCACCCGGGACAGTAATCCCGGGGAGCTGTTTTTT
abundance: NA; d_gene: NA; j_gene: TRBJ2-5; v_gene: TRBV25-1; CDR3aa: CASMRGGETQYF; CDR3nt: TGTGCCAGCATGAGGGGAGGAGAGACCCAGTACTTC
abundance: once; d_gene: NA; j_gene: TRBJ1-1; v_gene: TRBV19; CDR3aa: CASSQWGGGTEAFF; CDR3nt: TGTGCCAGTAGTCAGTGGGGCGGGGGCACTGAAGCTTTCTTT
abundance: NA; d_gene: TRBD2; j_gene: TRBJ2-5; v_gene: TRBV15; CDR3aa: CATSVFGAGDQETQYF; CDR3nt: TGTGCCACCAGCGTCTTTGGTGCGGGGGACCAAGAGACCCAGTACTTC
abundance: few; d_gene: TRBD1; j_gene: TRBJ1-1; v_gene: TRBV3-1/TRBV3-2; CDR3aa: CASSQEGQEAFF; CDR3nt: TGTGCCAGCAGCCAAGAGGGACAGGAAGCTTTCTTT
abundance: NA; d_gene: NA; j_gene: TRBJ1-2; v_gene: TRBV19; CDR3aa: CASSPTGRSSNYGYTF; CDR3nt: TGTGCCAGTAGTCCCACCGGGAGATCCTCTAACTATGGCTACACCTTC
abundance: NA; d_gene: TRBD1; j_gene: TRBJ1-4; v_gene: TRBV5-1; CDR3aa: CASSFRQGDEKLFF; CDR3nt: TGCGCCAGCAGCTTCCGACAGGGGGACGAAAAACTGTTTTTT
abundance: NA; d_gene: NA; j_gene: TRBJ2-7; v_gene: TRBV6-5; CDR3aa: CASRAGGREQYF; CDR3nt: TGTGCCAGCAGAGCCGGGGGACGGGAGCAGTACTTC
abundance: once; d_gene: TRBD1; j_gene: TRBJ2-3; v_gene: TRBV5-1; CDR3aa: CASSSDLTGVADTQYF; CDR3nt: TGCGCCAGCAGCTCGGACCTGACAGGGGTGGCAGATACGCAGTATTTT
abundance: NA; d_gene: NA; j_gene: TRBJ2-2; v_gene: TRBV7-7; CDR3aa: CASSAGGPTNTGELFF; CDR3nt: TGTGCCAGCAGCGCCGGGGGGCCGACGAACACCGGGGAGCTGTTTTTT
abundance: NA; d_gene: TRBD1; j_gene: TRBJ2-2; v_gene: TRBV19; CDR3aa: CASSFGTANTGELFF; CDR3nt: TGTGCCAGTAGTTTCGGGACAGCAAACACCGGGGAGCTGTTTTTT
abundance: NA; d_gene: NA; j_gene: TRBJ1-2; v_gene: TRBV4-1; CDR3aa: CASSQDVKVTGIGYTF; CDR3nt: TGCGCCAGCAGCCAAGATGTGAAAGTCACGGGGATTGGCTACACCTTC
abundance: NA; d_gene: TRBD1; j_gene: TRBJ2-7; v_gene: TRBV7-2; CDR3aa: CASSYQDRDGEQYF; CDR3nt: TGTGCCAGCAGCTACCAGGACAGGGACGGCGAGCAGTACTTC
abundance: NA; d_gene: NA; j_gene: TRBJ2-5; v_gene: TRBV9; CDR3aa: CASSVGGPGETQYF; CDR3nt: TGTGCCAGCAGCGTAGGAGGTCCGGGGGAGACCCAGTACTTC
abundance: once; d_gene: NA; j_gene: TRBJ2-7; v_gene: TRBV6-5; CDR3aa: CASSPSGTYSYEQYF; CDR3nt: TGTGCCAGCAGTCCCTCCGGGACTTACTCCTACGAGCAGTACTTC
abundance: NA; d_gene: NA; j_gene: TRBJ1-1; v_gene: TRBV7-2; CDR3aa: CASSRGRYTEAFF; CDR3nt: TGTGCCAGCAGTAGGGGTCGATACACTGAAGCTTTCTTT
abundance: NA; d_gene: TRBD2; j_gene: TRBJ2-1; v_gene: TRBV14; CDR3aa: CASSQARTSEQFF; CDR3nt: TGTGCCAGCAGCCAGGCCCGGACTAGTGAGCAGTTCTTC
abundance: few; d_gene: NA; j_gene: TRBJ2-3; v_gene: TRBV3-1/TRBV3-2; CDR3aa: CASSQDVRGTDTQYF; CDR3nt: TGTGCCAGCAGCCAAGATGTGCGGGGTACAGATACGCAGTATTTT
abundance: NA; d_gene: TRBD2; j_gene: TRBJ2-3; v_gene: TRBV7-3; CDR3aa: CASSRAGGGTDTQYF; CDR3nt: TGTGCCAGCAGCCGGGCGGGGGGCGGCACAGATACGCAGTATTTT
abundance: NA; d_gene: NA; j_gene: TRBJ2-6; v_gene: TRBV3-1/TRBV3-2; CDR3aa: CASSQPGETGANVLTF; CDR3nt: TGTGCCAGCAGCCAACCGGGGGAGACCGGGGCCAACGTCCTGACTTTC
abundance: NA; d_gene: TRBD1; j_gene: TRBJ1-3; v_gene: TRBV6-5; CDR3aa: CASSRDRIGNTIYF; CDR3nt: TGTGCCAGCAGCCGGGACAGGATTGGAAACACCATATATTTT
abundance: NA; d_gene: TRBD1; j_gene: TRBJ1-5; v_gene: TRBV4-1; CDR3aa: CASSRGQGGNQPQHF; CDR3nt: TGCGCCAGCAGCCGTGGACAGGGCGGGAATCAGCCCCAGCATTTT
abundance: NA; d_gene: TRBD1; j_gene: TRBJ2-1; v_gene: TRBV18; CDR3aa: CASSPPLGQGAGNEQFF; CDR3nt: TGTGCCAGCTCACCCCCACTTGGGCAGGGGGCGGGGAATGAGCAGTTCTTC
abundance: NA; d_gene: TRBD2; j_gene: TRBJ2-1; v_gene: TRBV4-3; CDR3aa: CASSQGTRNGQFF; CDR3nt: TGCGCCAGCAGCCAAGGGACTAGAAATGGGCAGTTCTTC
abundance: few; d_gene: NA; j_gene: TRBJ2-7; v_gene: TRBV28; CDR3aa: CASSRNSYEQYF; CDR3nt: TGTGCCAGCAGTAGGAACAGCTACGAGCAGTACTTC
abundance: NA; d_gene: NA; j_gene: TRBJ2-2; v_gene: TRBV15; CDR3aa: CATSPETGELFF; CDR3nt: TGTGCCACCAGCCCTGAGACCGGGGAGCTGTTTTTT
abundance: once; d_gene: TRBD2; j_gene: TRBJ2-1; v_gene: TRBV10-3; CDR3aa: CAITVTSGGGESYNEQFF; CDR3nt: TGTGCCATCACGGTTACTAGCGGGGGGGGTGAATCCTACAATGAGCAGTTCTTC
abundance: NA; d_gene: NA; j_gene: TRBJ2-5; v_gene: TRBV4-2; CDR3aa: CASSQVAGETQYF; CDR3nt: TGTGCCAGCAGCCAAGTGGCCGGGGAGACCCAGTACTTC
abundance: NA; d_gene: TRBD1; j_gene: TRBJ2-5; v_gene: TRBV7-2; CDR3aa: CASSLETGGRETQYF; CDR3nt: TGTGCCAGCAGCTTAGAGACAGGGGGCCGAGAGACCCAGTACTTC
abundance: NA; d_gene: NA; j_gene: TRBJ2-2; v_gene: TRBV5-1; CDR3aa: CASSGQGYANTGELFF; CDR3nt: TGCGCCAGCAGCGGGCAGGGCTACGCGAACACCGGGGAGCTGTTTTTT
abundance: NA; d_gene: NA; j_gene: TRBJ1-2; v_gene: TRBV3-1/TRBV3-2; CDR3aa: CASSQDGVGRGYTF; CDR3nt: TGTGCCAGCAGCCAAGATGGAGTAGGAAGAGGCTACACCTTC
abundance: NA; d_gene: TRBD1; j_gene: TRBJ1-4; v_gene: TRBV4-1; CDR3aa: CASSQRTGGLGEKLFF; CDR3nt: TGCGCCAGCAGCCAAAGGACAGGCGGATTGGGAGAAAAACTGTTTTTT
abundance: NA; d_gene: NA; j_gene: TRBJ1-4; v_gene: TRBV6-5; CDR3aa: CASSYSPGGVNEKLFF; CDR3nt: TGTGCCAGCAGTTACTCCCCAGGAGGAGTAAATGAAAAACTGTTTTTT
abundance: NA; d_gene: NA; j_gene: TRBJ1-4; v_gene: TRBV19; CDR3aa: CASRSWSDEKLFF; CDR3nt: TGTGCCAGTAGGAGTTGGTCGGATGAAAAACTGTTTTTT
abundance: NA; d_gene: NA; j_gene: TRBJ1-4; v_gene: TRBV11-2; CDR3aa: CASSLLTSGGNEKLFF; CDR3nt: TGTGCCAGCAGCTTACTAACAAGTGGAGGGAATGAAAAACTGTTTTTT
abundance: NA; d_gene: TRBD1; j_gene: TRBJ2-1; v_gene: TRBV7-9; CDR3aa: CASSLTGTVISYNEQFF; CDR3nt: TGTGCCAGCAGCCTCACCGGGACAGTCATCTCCTACAATGAGCAGTTCTTC
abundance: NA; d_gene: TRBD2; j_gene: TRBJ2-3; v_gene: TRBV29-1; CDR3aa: CSVGWSTSGGATQYF; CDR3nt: TGCAGCGTTGGTTGGTCGACTAGCGGGGGGGCGACGCAGTATTTT
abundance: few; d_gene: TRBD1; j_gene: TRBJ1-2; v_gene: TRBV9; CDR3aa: CASSDGWTGTNYGYTF; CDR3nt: TGTGCCAGCAGCGACGGATGGACAGGGACCAACTATGGCTACACCTTC
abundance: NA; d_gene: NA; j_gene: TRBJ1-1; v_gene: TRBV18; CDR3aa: CASSPLAGETTEAFF; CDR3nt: TGTGCCAGCTCACCATTGGCAGGGGAGACGACTGAAGCTTTCTTT
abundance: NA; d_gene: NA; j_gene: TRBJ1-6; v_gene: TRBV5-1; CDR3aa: CASSFQGPYNSPLHF; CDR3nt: TGCGCCAGCAGCTTTCAGGGTCCCTATAATTCACCCCTCCACTTT
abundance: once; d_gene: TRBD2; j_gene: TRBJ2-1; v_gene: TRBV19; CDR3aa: CASSAGTSGNNEQFF; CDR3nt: TGTGCCAGTAGTGCCGGGACTAGCGGGAACAATGAGCAGTTCTTC
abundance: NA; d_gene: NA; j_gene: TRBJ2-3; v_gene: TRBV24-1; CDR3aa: CATSDRRGGYTDTQYF; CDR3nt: TGTGCCACCAGTGATCGGCGAGGTGGCTACACAGATACGCAGTATTTT
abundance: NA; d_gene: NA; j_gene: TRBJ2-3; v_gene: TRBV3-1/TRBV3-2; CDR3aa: CASSQVYTQYF; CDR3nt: TGTGCCAGCAGCCAAGTATATACGCAGTATTTT
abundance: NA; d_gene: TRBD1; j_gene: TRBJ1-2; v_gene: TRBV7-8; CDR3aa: CASSLEGAAVGYTF; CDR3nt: TGTGCCAGCAGCCTCGAGGGGGCCGCGGTTGGCTACACCTTC
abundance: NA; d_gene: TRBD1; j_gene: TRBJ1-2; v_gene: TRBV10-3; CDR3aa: CAISGQGYDYGYTF; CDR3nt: TGTGCCATCAGTGGACAGGGTTACGACTATGGCTACACCTTC
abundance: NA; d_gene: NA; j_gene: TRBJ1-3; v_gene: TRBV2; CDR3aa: CASDEAGEDTIYF; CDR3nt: TGTGCCAGCGACGAGGCAGGGGAAGACACCATATATTTT